This entry lists 4 T cell receptor beta chains sequenced from one sample in a study of blood T cells in healthy people across ages. Then a second PCR, running about 6 to 11 cycles, was carried out with a sample-barcoded 5' primer and a J-beta primer mix. One entry per CDR3 protein, called by TCRdb with MiXCR from the 5' RACE reads. The sample includes over a million distinct CDR3 sequences, less than 45% seen only once; the top ten take around 4%. Sequencing was performed on blood. These receptors all stem from a woman aged 18 to 35 in good health.

As regards this clonotype: The junction does not match germline at one end; this may be a read error. This chain joins TRBV4-3 and TRBJ2-1; 9 bases map to TRBD2. The CDR3 has 15 residues. CDR1 is LGHNA and CDR2 is YSLEER in the germline V gene. The CDR3 is CASGQSPGLAHEQFF. The CDR3 DNA reads as TGCGCCAGCGGCCAATCCCCGGGACTAGCCCATGAGCAGTTCTTC.

This clonotype was seen at least ten times. The chain's CDR3 is CASSLPQTGGADEQYF. The CDR3 bases are TGCGCCAGCAGCCTACCTCAAACAGGGGGCGCGGACGAGCAGTACTTC. The rearrangement links TRBV5-1 to TRBJ2-7, with 9 bases lining up with TRBD1. The J segment lost 5 bases and the V segment lost 4 bases, leaving 13 bases of the junction unmatched. The CDR3 contains 16 residues. In germline, CDR1 is SGHRS, CDR2 YFSETQ. The full variable domain, with the rest looked up from reference TRBV5-1 and TRBJ2-7, is KAGVTQTPRYLIKTRGQQVTLSCSPISGHRSVSWYQQTPGQGLQFLFEYFSETQRNKGNFPGRFSGRQFSNSRSEMNVSTLELGDSALYLCASSLPQTGGADEQYFGPGTRLTVT.

Only a few counts were recorded for this clonotype. The chain recombines TRBV20-1 with TRBJ2-1; D is uncertain. CDR1 and CDR2 from the germline V gene are DFQATT and SNEGSKA (reference sequence). The CDR3 has 14 amino acids. V lost 4 bases and J lost 0, with 10 bases in between. The CDR3 region is CSAKPEGSYNEQFF. CDR3 bases: TGCAGTGCTAAGCCAGAAGGCTCCTACAATGAGCAGTTCTTC.

The genes are TRBV6-1 and TRBJ2-3; the D is unclear. V was cut by 5 bases and J by 3 bases, with 9 bases left in between. This CDR3 is built from 13 residues. Per germline, CDR1 MNHNS and CDR2 SASEGT. CDR3 sequence reads: CASSYVQTDTQYF. The CDR3 DNA reads as TGTGCCAGCAGTTATGTCCAGACAGATACGCAGTATTTT.